This entry is about one T cell receptor (beta chain). This entry belongs to a study of blood T cell repertoires in COVID-19. Study-level background: Sources were T cells, B-cell-depleted T cells, or PBMCs; the material itself was cDNA or gDNA.

This CDR3 comprises 15 residues. CDR1 MNHEY and CDR2 SVGAGI come from the germline V gene. V was trimmed by 6 bases and J by 0 bases, leaving 14 bases between them. Original handling: Nucleated cell counts were estimated from reference gene primer amplification. Data came from immunoSEQ multiplex PCR; TCRdb stores just in-frame clones and leaves some out. For V, J and clone size, that table is used; D and trimming come from the DNA. Of 30,000 to 40,000 clones in the sample, 80% to 90% were seen once. This clonotype was sampled from a human donor in a cohort sampled during active COVID-19. This chain joins TRBV6-5 and TRBJ2-5, with TRBD2 as a possible D gene (5 bases). The sequencing sample was made of peripheral blood. The CDR3 coding sequence is TGTGCCAGCAGCTCAAGCAGAGGGTACCAAGAGACCCAGTACTTC. This encodes CASSSSRGYQETQYF.